The source of this TCR beta chain is a study of blood T cell repertoires in COVID-19. Overall study: Sites in the United States, Italy and Spain provided acute and convalescent COVID-19 samples. Nucleic acid was either cDNA or gDNA, and it came from T cells, B-cell-depleted T cells, or PBMCs.

Between the trimmed V and J ends, which lost 0 bases and 4 bases, there was a span of 23 bases. CDR1 and CDR2 (germline): SEHNR, FQNEAQ (reference sequence). The CDR3 runs to 19 residues. Original methodology: Nucleated cell counts were estimated from reference gene primer amplification. TCRdb's table, derived via immunoSEQ multiplex PCR, lists solely in-frame clones and lacks some. The V and J calls and the clone size are those of that table, but D and trimming were determined from the DNA. The repertoire holds 85,000 to 130,000 clones, with approximately 89% as singletons. The V and J genes are TRBV7-9 and TRBJ2-3, with D maybe TRBD2 (6 bases). Sample: peripheral blood. This TCR was sampled from a man aged 55 to 69 with acute or convalescent COVID-19. CDR3 region: CASSLAQGGKVGGPDTQYF. The CDR3 DNA sequence: TGTGCCAGCAGCTTAGCGCAGGGCGGGAAGGTGGGAGGCCCAGATACGCAGTATTTT.